Each of the 24 T cell receptor beta chains below was sequenced from the same sample in a study of T cell responses to AZD1222 COVID-19 vaccine. The data were produced by immunoSEQ multiplex PCR, yet TCRdb's version contains in-frame clones alone and is incomplete. The table lists some 110,000 clones, 85% to 90% of them singletons. This sample comprised peripheral blood, obtained on day 0 of AZD1222 vaccination. These TCRs come from an adult in good health.

The rearrangement uses TRBV10-2 and TRBJ2-1; 8 bases are a match to TRBD1. From germline, CDR1 is WSHSY and CDR2 SAAADI. The CDR3 loop spans 13 amino acids. J lost 12 bases, V lost 5 bases, and 9 bases had no gene match. The CDR3 loop reads CASSPGQALVQFF. The CDR3 bases are TGCGCCAGCAGTCCGGGACAGGCTCTGGTGCAGTTCTTC.

This chain connects TRBV28 to TRBJ1-4; 8 bases are shared with TRBD1. Unmatched junction bases numbered 9, after V lost 5 bases and J lost 7 bases. The CDR3 covers 15 residues. Per germline, CDR1 MDHEN and CDR2 SYDVKM. The CDR3 protein is CASSTPGGRSEKLFF. Written as DNA, the CDR3 is TGTGCCAGCAGTACCCCAGGGGGCAGAAGTGAAAAACTGTTTTTT.

This sequence joins TRBV5-1 and TRBJ1-1, with D possibly matching TRBD1 (6 bases). V lost 0 bases and J 3 bases, leaving 9 bases between the germline ends. Germline V gene sequence: CDR1 SGHRS, CDR2 YFSETQ. The CDR3 totals 14 residues. The CDR3 sequence: CASSLARGDTEAFF. The CDR3 DNA reads as TGCGCCAGCAGCTTGGCCAGGGGAGACACTGAAGCTTTCTTT. The complete variable domain, with remaining parts taken from reference TRBV5-1 and TRBJ1-1, reads KAGVTQTPRYLIKTRGQQVTLSCSPISGHRSVSWYQQTPGQGLQFLFEYFSETQRNKGNFPGRFSGRQFSNSRSEMNVSTLELGDSALYLCASSLARGDTEAFFGQGTRLTVV.

The chain uses TRBV6-5 and TRBJ2-7; tentatively, D is TRBD1 (6 bases). The CDR3 has 16 amino acids. CDR1 MNHEY and CDR2 SVGAGI come from the germline V gene. The V and J ends lost 2 bases and 4 bases respectively, with 18 bases between them. CDR3 coding DNA: TGTGCCAGCAGTTACGGGGGCTCAGGGCAGGTTTACGAGCAGTACTTC. As protein: CASSYGGSGQVYEQYF.

V and J are TRBV4-1 and TRBJ2-1; D is unclear. V was shortened by 4 bases and J by 5 bases, with 9 bases between the two germline ends. CDR3 length: 13 amino acids. Germline CDR1 MGHRA, CDR2 YSYEKL. The CDR3 nucleotides read TGCGCCAGCAGCCTCGTCCAAGACAATGAGCAGTTCTTC. Protein product: CASSLVQDNEQFF.

The rearrangement links TRBV9 to TRBJ1-1; 8 bases line up with TRBD1. The CDR3 covers 14 residues. V was pared by 2 bases and J by 4 bases, with 4 bases of the junction left unmatched. The germline V gene encodes CDR1 SGDLS and CDR2 YYNGEE. Written as DNA, the CDR3 is TGTGCCAGCAGCGTGACAGGGGCCGCCACTGAAGCTTTCTTT. This gives the protein CASSVTGAATEAFF.

The gene calls are TRBV4-2 and TRBJ1-2; TRBD1 matches at 7 bases. This CDR3 spans 15 amino acids. J gave up 7 bases and V 4 bases, and 12 bases lay outside the gene matches. Germline V CDR1 and CDR2: LGHNA, YNFKEQ. The CDR3 loop reads CASSPSILRGLGYTF. CDR3 in DNA: TGTGCCAGCAGCCCGAGCATTTTGAGGGGGCTTGGCTACACCTTC.

The V and J genes are TRBV28 and TRBJ2-2; D gene uncertain. In germline, CDR1 is MDHEN, CDR2 SYDVKM. Trimming removed 4 bases from V and 3 bases from J, with 12 bases in between. The CDR3 loop spans 15 amino acids. The CDR3 nucleotides are TGTGCCAGCAGTTCTACGGACCGGTACACCGGGGAGCTGTTTTTT. This encodes CASSSTDRYTGELFF. Full variable domain (remainder filled in from reference TRBV28 and TRBJ2-2): DVKVTQSSRYLVKRTGEKVFLECVQDMDHENMFWYRQDPGLGLRLIYFSYDVKMKEKGDIPEGYSVSREKKERFSLILESASTNQTSMYLCASSSTDRYTGELFFGEGSRLTVL.

The chain recombines TRBV5-3 with TRBJ1-6; no definite D call. TRBV5-3 is classed as an ORF, of uncertain function. V was cut by 0 bases and J by 0 bases, with 10 bases left in between. The CDR3 length is 17 residues. CDR3 in amino acids: CARSLDGQSSYNSPLHF. The CDR3 nucleotides are TGTGCCAGAAGCTTGGATGGTCAGAGCTCCTATAATTCACCCCTCCACTTT.

This rearrangement joins TRBV4-1 to TRBJ1-1; perhaps TRBD1 as D (6 bases). The V end was cut by 4 bases, the J end by 5 bases, with 17 bases between. The length of the CDR3 is 15 residues. The germline V gene has CDR1 MGHRA and CDR2 YSYEKL. DNA of the CDR3: TGCGCCAGCAGCCTGTCGGGGGCTTCGACAACTGAAGCTTTCTTT. Its protein product is CASSLSGASTTEAFF.

The chain is built from TRBV28 and TRBJ2-5; the D is unclear. The V gene's germline CDR1 is MDHEN and CDR2 SYDVKM. The CDR3 contains 11 residues. Trimming left V 6 bases short and J 2 bases short, with 4 bases between. CDR3 loop: CASSRQETQYF. The CDR3 coding sequence is TGTGCCAGCAGCCGACAAGAGACCCAGTACTTC.

The rearrangement links TRBV5-1 to TRBJ2-1, with D tentatively TRBD2 (6 bases). In germline, CDR1 is SGHRS, CDR2 YFSETQ. Between the trimmed V and J ends, which lost 3 bases and 7 bases, there was a span of 20 bases. The CDR3 is 16 amino acids. In nucleotides, the CDR3 is TGCGCCAGCAGCTCCCCCGGGACGGGGGTTGGGAATGAGCAGTTCTTC. It specifies CASSSPGTGVGNEQFF.

This clone was counted between two and nine times. V is TRBV5-1 and J is TRBJ1-1, with a tentative D call TRBD1 (5 bases). The V and J ends lost 0 bases and 4 bases respectively, with 7 bases between them. Germline lookup yields CDR1 SGHRS and CDR2 YFSETQ. This CDR3 comprises 13 residues. CDR3 region: CASSLDRLTEAFF. DNA for the CDR3: TGCGCCAGCAGCTTGGACAGGCTCACTGAAGCTTTCTTT.

There are a few counts of this clone. Other DNA sequences in the sample encode the same CDR3. This chain uses TRBV30 with TRBJ2-1, with D possibly TRBD2 on 5 matching bases. Per the germline V gene, CDR1 is GTSNPN and CDR2 is SVGIG (reference sequence). The CDR3 covers 13 residues. Deletions cut 8 bases from V and 1 base from J, with 12 bases between. The CDR3 sequence is CAREEGSYNEQFF. CDR3 DNA: TGTGCCCGGGAAGAAGGGTCCTACAATGAGCAGTTCTTC.

The genes are TRBV15 and TRBJ2-7; 13 bases align to TRBD2. This CDR3 is 16 amino acids long. Unmatched junction bases numbered 6, after V lost 3 bases and J lost 4 bases. Germline V lookup: CDR1 LNHNV, CDR2 YYDKDF (reference sequence). CDR3 nucleotide sequence: TGTGCCACCAGCAGCCAACTAGCGGGAGGGAGGTACGAGCAGTACTTC. It codes for CATSSQLAGGRYEQYF.

V is TRBV28 and J is TRBJ1-1; D is ambiguous. Between the trimmed V and J ends, which lost 8 bases and 3 bases, there was a span of 16 bases. This CDR3 is built from 14 residues. Germline CDR1 is MDHEN and CDR2 is SYDVKM. The CDR3: CASCLRPWYTEAFF. CDR3 nucleotide sequence: TGTGCCAGCTGCCTACGGCCTTGGTACACTGAAGCTTTCTTT.

This chain joins TRBV24-1 and TRBJ2-3, with no clear D. CDR3 length equals 13 residues. Between the trimmed V and J ends, which lost 4 bases and 6 bases, there was a span of 10 bases. The V gene's germline CDR1 is KGHDR and CDR2 SFDVKD. The CDR3 is CATSDLTADTQYF. CDR3 in DNA: TGTGCCACCAGTGACTTGACTGCCGATACGCAGTATTTT.

The count of this clone is one. This chain uses TRBV7-9 with TRBJ1-4; D may be TRBD1 (5 bases). CDR3 length: 13 residues. V was pared by 1 base and J by 5 bases, with 5 bases between. Germline V gives CDR1 SEHNR, CDR2 FQNEAQ (reference sequence). CDR3 loop: CASSLGGNEKLFF. For the CDR3, the DNA is TGTGCCAGCAGCTTAGGGGGGAATGAAAAACTGTTTTTT.

The chain has TRBV6-2 or TRBV6-3 and TRBJ1-2, with 7 bases identical to TRBD1. CDR1 and CDR2 (germline): MNHEY, SVGEGT. This CDR3 has 15 amino acids. The junction had 10 bases not matched to a gene; V was cut back by 4 bases and J by 5 bases. The CDR3 coding sequence is TGTGCCAGCAGTTTTACCGGGACAGAAGTATATGGCTACACCTTC. As protein: CASSFTGTEVYGYTF.

J is TRBJ2-1 and V is TRBV6-4; 12 bases agree with TRBD1. Germline V lookup: CDR1 MRHNA, CDR2 SNTAGT. The CDR3 consists of 15 residues. The junction had 8 bases not matched to a gene; V was cut back by 5 bases and J by 9 bases. The CDR3 nucleotides read TGTGCCAGCAGTCCGGGACAGGGGGCGTCGAGTGAGCAGTTCTTC. Protein product: CASSPGQGASSEQFF.

J is TRBJ2-1 and V is TRBV5-6; D is undetermined. V was clipped by 2 bases and J by 3 bases, with 12 bases between them. This CDR3 region has 15 residues. In germline, CDR1 is SGHDT, CDR2 YYEEEE. The CDR3 here is CASSFGRSGYNEQFF. The CDR3 DNA reads as TGTGCCAGCAGCTTCGGTCGTTCTGGCTACAATGAGCAGTTCTTC.

The V and J genes are TRBV28 and TRBJ1-2; D is unclear. Trimming shortened V by 3 bases and J by 4 bases, and 12 bases separated the two germline ends. Germline V gene sequence: CDR1 MDHEN, CDR2 SYDVKM. CDR3 length equals 14 residues. In nucleotides, the CDR3 is TGTGCCAGCAGTTTCCCAGATCAATCCTATGGCTACACCTTC. Its protein is CASSFPDQSYGYTF.

In this sample, this clone turned up a few times. The gene calls are TRBV12-3 or TRBV12-4 and TRBJ2-2, with D possibly TRBD2 on 5 matching bases. V shed 8 bases and J shed 6 bases, with 13 bases lying between them. This CDR3 region has 13 residues. The CDR3 DNA follows: TGTGCCAGCGTAACGGGGTTCCCCGGGGAGCTGTTTTTT. Translating it yields CASVTGFPGELFF.

The chain recombines TRBV5-1 with TRBJ2-1; a weak D match, TRBD1 (6 bases). The V end was cut by 2 bases, the J end by 4 bases, with 16 bases between. Germline CDR1 SGHRS, CDR2 YFSETQ. The CDR3 spans 16 residues. Here the CDR3 reads CASSFWSGHAYNEQFF. The DNA for the CDR3 is TGCGCCAGCAGCTTCTGGTCGGGACATGCTTACAATGAGCAGTTCTTC.